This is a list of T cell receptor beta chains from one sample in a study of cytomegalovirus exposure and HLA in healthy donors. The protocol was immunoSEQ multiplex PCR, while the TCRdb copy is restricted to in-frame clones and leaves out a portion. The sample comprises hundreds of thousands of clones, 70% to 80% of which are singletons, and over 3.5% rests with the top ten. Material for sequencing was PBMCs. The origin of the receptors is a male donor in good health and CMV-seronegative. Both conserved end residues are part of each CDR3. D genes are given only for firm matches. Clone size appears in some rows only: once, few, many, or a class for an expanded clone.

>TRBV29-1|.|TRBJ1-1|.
TGCAGCCTAAGGGGGGGCTTCCAGGGTGAAGCTTTCTTT
CSLRGGFQGEAFF
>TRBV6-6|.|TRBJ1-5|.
TGTGCCAGCAGTTACTCGGTAGACAGTAGCAATCAGCCCCAGCATTTT
CASSYSVDSSNQPQHF
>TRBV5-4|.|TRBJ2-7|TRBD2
TGTGCCAGCAGCTTGGAGGGTAGCGGGAGCTACGAGCAGTACTTC
CASSLEGSGSYEQYF
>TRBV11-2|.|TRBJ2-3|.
TGTGCCAGCAGCCCCGCCCCTGCGGCAACAGATACGCAGTATTTT
CASSPAPAATDTQYF
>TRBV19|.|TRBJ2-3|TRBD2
TGTGCCAGTAGTTTGGGCGGGAGTAGCACAGATACGCAGTATTTT
CASSLGGSSTDTQYF
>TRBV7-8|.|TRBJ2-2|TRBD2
TGTGCCAGCAGCAAAGGACTAGCGGGAGCCAAGAACACCGGGGAGCTGTTTTTT
CASSKGLAGAKNTGELFF
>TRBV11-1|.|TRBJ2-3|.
TGTGCCAGCAGCTTAGTTTCAGGCACAGATACGCAGTATTTT
CASSLVSGTDTQYF
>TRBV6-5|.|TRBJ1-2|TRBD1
TGTGCCAGCAGTACCTACAGGGGGGCCTATGGCTACACCTTC
CASSTYRGAYGYTF
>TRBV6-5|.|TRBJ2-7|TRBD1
TGTGCCAGCAGCCTCGAGGACAGGGGTGCCGAGCAGTACTTC
CASSLEDRGAEQYF
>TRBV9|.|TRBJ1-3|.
TGTGCCAGCAGCGTAGAGGTGAGGGTCTCCGGAAACACCATATATTTT
CASSVEVRVSGNTIYF
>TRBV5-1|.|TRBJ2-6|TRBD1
TGCGCCAGCAGCTTATTGACAGGGGGCGAAGTGGATCTGACTTTC
CASSLLTGGEVDLTF
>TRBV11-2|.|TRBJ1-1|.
TGTGCCAGCAGCTTAGGGGCCACCTATAACACTGAAGCTTTCTTT
CASSLGATYNTEAFF
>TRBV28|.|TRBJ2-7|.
TGTGCCAGCAGTTTCCAGGGTTCGGGGAGGGAGCAGTACTTC
CASSFQGSGREQYF
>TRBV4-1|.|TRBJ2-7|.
TGCGCCAGCAGCTCGACATTTTCCTACGAGCAGTACTTC
CASSSTFSYEQYF
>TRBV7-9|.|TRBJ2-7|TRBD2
TGTGCCAGCAGCTCAACACTAGCGGGAGATCAGAACGAGCAGTACTTC
CASSSTLAGDQNEQYF
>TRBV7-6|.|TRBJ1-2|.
TGTGCCAGCAGCTTAGAAGTGGGAGTTGGTGGCTACACCTTC
CASSLEVGVGGYTF
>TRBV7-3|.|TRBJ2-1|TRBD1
TGTGCCAGCAGCTGGGACAGATACAATGAGCAGTTCTTC
CASSWDRYNEQFF
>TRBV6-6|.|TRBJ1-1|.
TGTGCCAGCAGAGCCTATCGGGTCGACACTGAAGCTTTCTTT
CASRAYRVDTEAFF
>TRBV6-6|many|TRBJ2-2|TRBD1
TGTGCCAGCAGTTACCGGACAGGATCCCACACCGGGGAGCTGTTTTTT
CASSYRTGSHTGELFF
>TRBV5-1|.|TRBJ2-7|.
TGCGCCAGCAGCAACACCGGGACTGCCACCTACGAGCAGTACTTC
CASSNTGTATYEQYF
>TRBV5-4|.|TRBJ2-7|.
TGTGCCAGCAGCTTGCAGGGTTCAGACGAGCAGTACTTC
CASSLQGSDEQYF
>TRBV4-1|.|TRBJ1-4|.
TGCGCCAGCAGCCAAGGTCTCAGGGGATCGACTAATGAAAAACTGTTTTTT
CASSQGLRGSTNEKLFF
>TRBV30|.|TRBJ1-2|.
TGTGCCTGGGGGGGACTTTTCAACTATGGCTACACCTTC
CAWGGLFNYGYTF